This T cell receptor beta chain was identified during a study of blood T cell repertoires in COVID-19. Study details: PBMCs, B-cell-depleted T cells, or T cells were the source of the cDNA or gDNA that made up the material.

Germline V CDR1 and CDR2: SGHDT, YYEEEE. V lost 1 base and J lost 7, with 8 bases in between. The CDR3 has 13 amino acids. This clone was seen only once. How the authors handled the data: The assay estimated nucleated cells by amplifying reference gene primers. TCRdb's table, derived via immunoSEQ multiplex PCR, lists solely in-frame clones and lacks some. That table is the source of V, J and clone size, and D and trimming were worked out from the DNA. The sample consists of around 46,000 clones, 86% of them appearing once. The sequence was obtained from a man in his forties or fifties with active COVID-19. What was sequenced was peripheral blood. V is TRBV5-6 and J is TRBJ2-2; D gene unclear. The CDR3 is CASSLTVVGELFF. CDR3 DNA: TGTGCCAGCAGCTTGACGGTTGTCGGGGAGCTGTTTTTT.